This TCR beta chain was captured in a study of CD8 T cells in ankylosing spondylitis. Points from the study as a whole: Disease-associated clones were reportedly significantly overrepresented in matched ankylosing spondylitis synovial fluid.

V was pared by 4 bases and J by 4 bases, with 9 bases of the junction left unmatched. This CDR3 has 16 amino acids. CDR1 and CDR2 (germline): SGHTA, FQGTGA. TCRdb redid the calling of the 5' RACE reads with MiXCR, one entry per CDR3 protein. The table lists 200,000 or so distinct CDR3 sequences, 10% to 15% of them singletons, with approximately 10% in the top ten. Only a few counts were recorded for this clonotype. Its antigen is unknown. Material for sequencing was blood, either unsorted or a sorted T cell fraction (not recorded which). This clonotype originated in a female donor with ankylosing spondylitis or in good health (not recorded which). The rearrangement links TRBV7-3 to TRBJ2-2; 7 bases align to TRBD1. The CDR3: CASSSFRDSPTGELFF. The CDR3 DNA reads as TGTGCCAGCAGCTCCTTCCGGGACAGCCCCACCGGGGAGCTGTTTTTT.